The 20 T cell receptor beta chains listed next were all sequenced from one sample in a study of blood T cell repertoires in COVID-19. Data came from immunoSEQ multiplex PCR; TCRdb stores just in-frame clones and leaves some out. Of 210,000 or so clones listed, roughly nine tenths were seen once; the top ten hold 3% to 3.5%. Sample: PBMCs or T cells enriched from blood (not recorded which). These receptors all stem from a woman between 50 and 59 years old in a cohort exposed to, infected with or recovered from COVID-19 (not recorded which).

This CDR3 is CASSKGFSGADGELFF. The CDR3, as DNA: TGTGCCAGTAGTAAGGGGTTTTCAGGGGCGGACGGGGAGCTGTTTTTT. The chain employs TRBV19 and TRBJ2-2; D may be TRBD1 (6 bases). Trimming took 4 bases from V and 7 from J, leaving 19 bases between them. Germline loops: CDR1 LNHDA, CDR2 SQIVND (reference sequence). The CDR3 loop spans 16 amino acids.

The chain recombines TRBV2 with TRBJ2-7; 16 bases are a match to TRBD2. The CDR3 runs 15 residues. CDR1 and CDR2 (germline): SNHLY, FYNNEI. V dropped 6 bases and J dropped 4; count of bases not matched to a gene: 3. The CDR3 region is CASRAGLAGGYEQYF. The CDR3 region has the DNA TGTGCCAGCAGAGCGGGACTAGCGGGGGGGTACGAGCAGTACTTC.

The chain has TRBV2 and TRBJ1-2; tentative D call: TRBD1 (5 bases). This CDR3 contains 15 residues. V was trimmed by 4 bases and J by 2 bases, leaving 14 bases between them. Per germline, CDR1 SNHLY and CDR2 FYNNEI. As DNA, the CDR3 is TGTGCCAGCAGTGCCAACCCGACAGCCAACTATGGCTACACCTTC. Residues: CASSANPTANYGYTF.

This sequence joins TRBV7-2 and TRBJ1-2, with D hard to call. Trimming removed 3 bases from V and 3 bases from J, with 5 bases in between. CDR1 is SGHTA and CDR2 is FQGNSA in the germline V gene. This CDR3 is 12 amino acids long. The CDR3 sequence: CASSLYDYGYTF. CDR3 in DNA: TGTGCCAGCAGCTTGTATGACTATGGCTACACCTTC.

The chain joins TRBV7-8 to TRBJ1-1; D gene unclear. Germline V gives CDR1 SGHVS, CDR2 FQNEAQ. The V end was cut by 7 bases, the J end by 1 base, with 10 bases between. The CDR3 runs to 13 residues. The CDR3 reads CASTRNRNTEAFF. CDR3 DNA: TGTGCCAGCACCAGAAACAGGAACACTGAAGCTTTCTTT. Full variable domain (missing parts from reference TRBV7-8 and TRBJ1-1): GAGVSQSPRYKVAKRGQDVALRCDPISGHVSLFWYQQALGQGPEFLTYFQNEAQLDKSGLPSDRFFAERPEGSVSTLKIQRTQQEDSAVYLCASTRNRNTEAFFGQGTRLTVV.

The chain has TRBV6-2 or TRBV6-3 and TRBJ2-7; D not resolved. The CDR3 contains 13 residues. From germline, CDR1 is MNHEY and CDR2 SVGEGT. The ends were cut back, 0 bases at V and 4 bases at J, with 7 bases in the middle. The CDR3 DNA sequence: TGTGCCAGCAGTTACTCGTCCAGATACGAGCAGTACTTC. This translates into CASSYSSRYEQYF.

The V gene is TRBV5-1, the J gene TRBJ1-2, with TRBD1 matching 8 bases. Losses at the gene ends were 6 bases for V and 8 bases for J; bases not matched to a gene: 6. Germline CDR1 SGHRS, CDR2 YFSETQ. This CDR3 is built from 12 residues. The chain's CDR3 is CASTATGVGYTF. CDR3 in DNA: TGCGCCAGCACCGCGACAGGGGTCGGCTACACCTTC.

The genes are TRBV19 and TRBJ2-2; a weak D match, TRBD1 (6 bases). The CDR3 has 15 residues. Germline CDR1 reads LNHDA; CDR2 reads SQIVND (reference sequence). V was pared by 5 bases and J by 1 base, with 11 bases between. The CDR3 DNA is TGTGCCAGTAGTTGGACAGCAATGAACACCGGGGAGCTGTTTTTT. It encodes CASSWTAMNTGELFF.

The gene calls are TRBV3-1 (or the pseudogene TRBV3-2) and TRBJ1-1; possibly TRBD1 for D (5 bases). CDR1 is LGHDT and CDR2 is YNNKEL in the germline V gene (reference sequence). The CDR3 has 16 amino acids. The V end lost 5 bases, the J end lost 3 bases, and 19 bases lay between the germline ends. CDR3 bases: TGTGCCAGCAGCAGATTGAAGGGGAACCGGGACACTGAAGCTTTCTTT. Protein: CASSRLKGNRDTEAFF.

This clone was counted once. The V gene is TRBV5-4, the J gene TRBJ2-2, with 7 bases lining up with TRBD1. Germline V gene data show CDR1 as SGHNT and CDR2 as YYREEE (reference sequence). The V gene end was trimmed by 3 bases and the J gene end by 6 bases; junction bases not matched to a gene: 8. This CDR3 is built from 15 residues. The CDR3 nucleotides are TGTGCCAGCAGCTCAGGGGGAAGGAGTGCCGGGGAGCTGTTTTTT. This codes for CASSSGGRSAGELFF.

The gene calls are TRBV27 and TRBJ2-7; 10 bases are shared with TRBD2. CDR1 is MNHEY and CDR2 is SMNVEV in the germline V gene (reference sequence). The ends lost 4 bases at V and 2 bases at J; junction bases unmatched: 11. CDR3 length: 17 residues. The CDR3 loop reads CASSSPSLAGRTYEQYF. DNA of the CDR3: TGTGCCAGCAGTTCGCCCTCACTAGCGGGGCGAACCTACGAGCAGTACTTC.

This chain uses TRBV18 with TRBJ2-5, with D unresolved. The CDR3 is 15 amino acids. CDR1 is KGHSH, CDR2 LQKENI, per germline. Trimming pared 3 bases from V and 0 bases from J, leaving 11 bases between. CDR3 nucleotide sequence: TGTGCCAGCTCACCGAGTTTCAACTACCAAGAGACCCAGTACTTC. Translated, it gives CASSPSFNYQETQYF.

This clone was detected a few times. The genes are TRBV12-3 or TRBV12-4 and TRBJ1-2; D is perhaps TRBD1 (5 bases). Between the trimmed V and J ends, which lost 6 bases and 4 bases, there was a span of 9 bases. CDR3 length: 12 residues. The CDR3 protein is CASRPGPYGYTF. In nucleotides, the CDR3 is TGTGCCAGCAGGCCAGGGCCCTATGGCTACACCTTC.

This chain uses TRBV7-2 with TRBJ2-2, with a weak D call TRBD1 (6 bases). Germline V gene lookup returns CDR1 SGHTA and CDR2 FQGNSA. V gave up 2 bases and J gave up 6 bases, with 16 bases separating them. The CDR3 contains 16 residues. The DNA for the CDR3 is TGTGCCAGCAGCTTAAACAGGGTGGGGGTTCCCGGGGAGCTGTTTTTT. It codes for CASSLNRVGVPGELFF.

The chain combines TRBV20-1 with TRBJ1-1; unclear D gene. Germline lookup yields CDR1 DFQATT and CDR2 SNEGSKA (reference sequence). CDR3 length equals 14 residues. V lost 3 bases, J lost 1 base, and 12 bases lay in between. The CDR3 loop is CSASWARRNTEAFF. The CDR3 DNA sequence: TGCAGTGCTAGTTGGGCCAGAAGGAACACTGAAGCTTTCTTT.

This clone was seen only a few times. The chain uses TRBV10-1 and TRBJ1-1; D gene unclear. Trimming took 3 bases from V and 4 from J, leaving 6 bases between them. In germline, CDR1 is WNHNN, CDR2 SYGVQD (reference sequence). The CDR3 spans 12 residues. CDR3 region: CASSDTGTEAFF. The DNA of the CDR3 is TGCGCCAGCAGTGATACTGGCACTGAAGCTTTCTTT.

The chain's CDR3 is CASTPQGMNTEAFF. The DNA for the CDR3 is TGTGCCAGCACCCCACAGGGGATGAACACTGAAGCTTTCTTT. This chain connects TRBV6-5 to TRBJ1-1, with TRBD1 matching over 7 bases. Germline V gene sequence: CDR1 MNHEY, CDR2 SVGAGI. V gave up 7 bases and J gave up 0 bases; unmatched junction bases: 5. The CDR3 is made up of 14 amino acids.

The V gene is TRBV3-1 (or the pseudogene TRBV3-2), the J gene TRBJ2-2, with 8 bases fitting TRBD1. This CDR3 is 16 amino acids long. V was pared by 4 bases and J by 6 bases, with 10 bases of the junction left unmatched. Germline CDR1 is LGHDT and CDR2 is YNNKEL (reference sequence). The CDR3 reads CASSPTRTGLPGELFF. The CDR3 DNA reads as TGTGCCAGCAGCCCCACCCGGACAGGGCTACCCGGGGAGCTGTTTTTT.

This chain joins TRBV15 and TRBJ2-2; the match to TRBD2 covers 9 bases. This CDR3 has 18 amino acids. From germline, CDR1 is LNHNV and CDR2 YYDKDF (reference sequence). The CDR3 bases are TGTGCTACGAGGGGTCGAATTCTAGCGGGGCCGAACACCGGGGAGCTGTTTTTT. Protein sequence: CATRGRILAGPNTGELFF. Full variable domain (rest looked up from reference TRBV15 and TRBJ2-2): DAMVIQNPRYQVTQFGKPVTLSCSQTLNHNVMYWYQQKSSQAPKLLFHYYDKDFNNEADTPDNFQSRRPNTSFCFLDIRSPGLGDTAMYLCATRGRILAGPNTGELFFGEGSRLTVL.

The CDR3 DNA follows: TGTGCCAGCAGGCCCCGAGGGGGTCGGAACACTGAAGCTTTCTTT. Translated, it gives CASRPRGGRNTEAFF. The V gene is TRBV9, the J gene TRBJ1-1, with TRBD1 as a possible D gene (6 bases). Trimming stripped 5 bases from V and 1 base from J, with 15 bases between. The CDR3 loop spans 15 amino acids. Germline lookup yields CDR1 SGDLS and CDR2 YYNGEE.